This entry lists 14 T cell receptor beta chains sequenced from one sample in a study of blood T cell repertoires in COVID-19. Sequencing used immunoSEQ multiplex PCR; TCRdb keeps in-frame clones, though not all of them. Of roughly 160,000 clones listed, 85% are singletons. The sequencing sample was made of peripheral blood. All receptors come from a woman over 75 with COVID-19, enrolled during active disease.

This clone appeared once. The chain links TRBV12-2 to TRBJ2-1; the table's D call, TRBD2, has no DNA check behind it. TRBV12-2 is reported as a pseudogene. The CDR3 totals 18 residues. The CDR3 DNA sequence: TGTGCAAGTCGCCCCAGGACTAGCGGGGACGCAGGGGGGAGTGAGCAGTTCTTC. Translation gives CASRPRTSGDAGGSEQFF.

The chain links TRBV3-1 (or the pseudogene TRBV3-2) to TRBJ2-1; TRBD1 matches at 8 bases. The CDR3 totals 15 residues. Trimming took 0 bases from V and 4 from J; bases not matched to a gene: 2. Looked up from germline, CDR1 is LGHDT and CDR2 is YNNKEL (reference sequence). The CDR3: CASSQDGTGYNEQFF. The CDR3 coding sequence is TGTGCCAGCAGCCAAGACGGGACAGGTTACAATGAGCAGTTCTTC.

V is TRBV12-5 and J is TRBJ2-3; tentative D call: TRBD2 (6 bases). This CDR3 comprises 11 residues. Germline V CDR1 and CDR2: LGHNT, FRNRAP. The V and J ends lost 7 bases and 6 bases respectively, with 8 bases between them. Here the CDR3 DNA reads TGTGCTAGTGTAGCGGTCGATACGCAGTATTTT. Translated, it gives CASVAVDTQYF.

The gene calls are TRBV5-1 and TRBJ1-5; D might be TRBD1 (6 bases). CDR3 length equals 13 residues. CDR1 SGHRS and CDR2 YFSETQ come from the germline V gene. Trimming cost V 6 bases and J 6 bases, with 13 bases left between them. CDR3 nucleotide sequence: TGCGCCAGCAATGCAGGGGAAGGTCAGCCCCAGCATTTT. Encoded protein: CASNAGEGQPQHF.

This chain's CDR3 is CASSLAGRGGSNEQFF. The CDR3 region has the DNA TGTGCCAGCAGTCTCGCGGGGCGGGGGGGCTCCAATGAGCAGTTCTTC. The chain joins TRBV5-4 to TRBJ2-1; TRBD2 matches at 9 bases. V shed 5 bases, J shed 6 bases, and the junction held 12 bases outside the gene matches. The CDR3 consists of 16 residues. Germline V CDR1 and CDR2: SGHNT, YYREEE (reference sequence).

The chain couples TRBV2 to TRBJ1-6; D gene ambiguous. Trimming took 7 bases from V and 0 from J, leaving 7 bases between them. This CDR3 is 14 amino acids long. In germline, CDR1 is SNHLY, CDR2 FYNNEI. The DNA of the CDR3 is TGTGCCAGCACCCCGGGCTCCTATAATTCACCCCTCCACTTT. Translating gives CASTPGSYNSPLHF.

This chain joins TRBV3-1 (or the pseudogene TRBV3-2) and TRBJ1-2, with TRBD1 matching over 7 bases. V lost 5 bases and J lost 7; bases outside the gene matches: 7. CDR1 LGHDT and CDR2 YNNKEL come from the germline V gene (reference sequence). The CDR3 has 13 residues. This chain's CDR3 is CASSIRTGGGYTF. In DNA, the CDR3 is TGTGCCAGCAGCATAAGGACAGGCGGTGGCTACACCTTC.

The CDR3 nucleotides are TGTGCCGGCCGGGGGGACCGCACTGAAGCTTTCTTT. Protein product: CAGRGDRTEAFF. This sequence joins TRBV2 and TRBJ1-1; TRBD1 might be the D (5 bases). Germline CDR1 SNHLY, CDR2 FYNNEI. The V end was cut by 11 bases, the J end by 4 bases, with 14 bases between. The CDR3 runs 12 residues.

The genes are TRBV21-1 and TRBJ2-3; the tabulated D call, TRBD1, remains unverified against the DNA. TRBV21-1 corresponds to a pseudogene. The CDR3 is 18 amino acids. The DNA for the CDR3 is TGTGCCAGCAGCAAAAGGAAGACAGGGGGGTTACGAACAGATACGCAGTATTTT. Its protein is CASSKRKTGGLRTDTQYF.

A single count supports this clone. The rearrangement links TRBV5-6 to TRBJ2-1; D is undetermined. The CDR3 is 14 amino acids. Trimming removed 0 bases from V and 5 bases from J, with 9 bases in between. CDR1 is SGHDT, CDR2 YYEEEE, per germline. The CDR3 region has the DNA TGTGCCAGCAGCTTGGTCCGGCGGAACAATGAGCAGTTCTTC. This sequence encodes CASSLVRRNNEQFF.

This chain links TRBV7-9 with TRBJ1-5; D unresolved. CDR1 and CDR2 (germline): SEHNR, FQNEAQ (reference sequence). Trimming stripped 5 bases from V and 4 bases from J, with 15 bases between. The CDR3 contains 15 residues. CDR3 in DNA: TGTGCCAGCAGCCGAGTGCCCCCACAGAATCAGCCCCAGCATTTT. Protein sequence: CASSRVPPQNQPQHF.

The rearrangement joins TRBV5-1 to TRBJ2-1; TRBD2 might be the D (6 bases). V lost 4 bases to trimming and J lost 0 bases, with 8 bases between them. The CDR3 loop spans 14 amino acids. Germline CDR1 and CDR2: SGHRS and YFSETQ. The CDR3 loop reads CASSISGSYNEQFF. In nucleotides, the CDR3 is TGCGCCAGCAGCATTAGCGGCTCCTACAATGAGCAGTTCTTC.

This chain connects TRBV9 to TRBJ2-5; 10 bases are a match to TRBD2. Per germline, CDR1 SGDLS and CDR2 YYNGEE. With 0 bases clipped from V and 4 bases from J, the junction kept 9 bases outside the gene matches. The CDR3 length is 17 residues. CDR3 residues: CASSVGAGGSLTETQYF. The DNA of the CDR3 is TGTGCCAGCAGCGTAGGAGCGGGGGGGAGCCTAACAGAGACCCAGTACTTC. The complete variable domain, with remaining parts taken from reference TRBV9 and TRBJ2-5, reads DSGVTQTPKHLITATGQRVTLRCSPRSGDLSVYWYQQSLDQGLQFLIQYYNGEERAKGNILERFSAQQFPDLHSELNLSSLELGDSALYFCASSVGAGGSLTETQYFGPGTRLLVL.

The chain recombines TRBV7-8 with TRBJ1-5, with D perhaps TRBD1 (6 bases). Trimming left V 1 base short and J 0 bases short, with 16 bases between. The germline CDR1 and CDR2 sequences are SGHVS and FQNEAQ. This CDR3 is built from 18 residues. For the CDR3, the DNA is TGTGCCAGCAGCTTAGAGGACAGAAGGTACTATAGCAATCAGCCCCAGCATTTT. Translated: CASSLEDRRYYSNQPQHF.